The 26 T cell receptor beta chains reported below all come from one sample, sequenced in a study of control samples from healthy donors and cancer patients. The assay was immunoSEQ multiplex PCR, and TCRdb's table has in-frame clones only and misses some. In the table there are about 170,000 clones, 85% to 95% of which are singletons. The specimen was blood. The receptors were sampled from a woman aged 18 to 35 in good health.

This clone was counted a single time. The rearrangement joins TRBV6-2 or TRBV6-3 to TRBJ2-7, with D uncertain. Trimming removed 3 bases from V and 3 bases from J, with 3 bases in between. The CDR3 contains 11 residues. Germline-derived CDR1 and CDR2 are MNHEY and SVGEGT. DNA for the CDR3: TGTGCCAGCAGTTATGTCTACGAGCAGTACTTC. Its translation: CASSYVYEQYF.

The DNA for the CDR3 is TGCGCCAGCAGCTTGGCCGCTAGGACTAGCGGGGAAGAGACCCAGTACTTC. Translation: CASSLAARTSGEETQYF. The rearrangement uses TRBV5-1 and TRBJ2-5, with 12 bases aligning to TRBD2. The CDR3 runs to 17 residues. After removal of 0 bases from V and 3 bases from J, the junction contained 6 bases not matched to a gene. The germline V gene encodes CDR1 SGHRS and CDR2 YFSETQ.

This clone was recorded once. This sequence joins TRBV28 and TRBJ2-1; a weak D match, TRBD1 (6 bases). The CDR3 covers 16 residues. V dropped 7 bases and J dropped 2 bases, with 18 bases sitting between them. Per the germline V gene, CDR1 is MDHEN and CDR2 is SYDVKM. The DNA of the CDR3 is TGTGCCAGCAATTCTTTCACAGGGTCAGCCTACAATGAGCAGTTCTTC. As protein: CASNSFTGSAYNEQFF.

V and J are TRBV14 and TRBJ1-1; unclear D gene. The germline V and J ends were trimmed by 0 bases and 4 bases, with 6 bases remaining between them. Germline V gene sequence: CDR1 SGHDN, CDR2 FVKESK. This CDR3 is 13 amino acids long. CDR3 loop: CASSQDLSTEAFF. DNA of the CDR3: TGTGCCAGCAGCCAAGATTTAAGCACTGAAGCTTTCTTT.

This chain connects TRBV2 to TRBJ2-2; D may be TRBD2 (6 bases). V lost 2 bases and J 7 bases, leaving 11 bases between the germline ends. Germline lookup yields CDR1 SNHLY and CDR2 FYNNEI. The CDR3 extends over 14 amino acids. The CDR3 spells CASSEIGGYGELFF. The CDR3 bases are TGTGCCAGCAGTGAAATCGGGGGATACGGGGAGCTGTTTTTT.

The chain employs TRBV24-1 and TRBJ2-1; 7 nucleotides line up with TRBD2. V was pared by 4 bases and J by 5 bases, with 10 bases of the junction left unmatched. This CDR3 region has 16 residues. The germline CDR1 and CDR2 sequences are KGHDR and SFDVKD. For the CDR3, the DNA is TGTGCCACCAGTGACACCAGACTAGCCACTAACAATGAGCAGTTCTTC. It codes for CATSDTRLATNNEQFF.

The genes are TRBV7-6 and TRBJ1-6; TRBD1 agrees at 10 bases. Per the germline V gene, CDR1 is SGHVS and CDR2 is FNYEAQ. Trimming cost V 2 bases and J 0 bases; bases outside gene matches: 7. This CDR3 has 19 amino acids. Written as DNA, the CDR3 is TGTGCCAGCAGCTTACTCCGACAGGGGGCCAGCTCCTATAATTCACCCCTCCACTTT. It translates to CASSLLRQGASSYNSPLHF.

The chain uses TRBV28 and TRBJ2-7; D is unclear. The CDR3 runs 14 residues. Trimming shortened V by 6 bases and J by 5 bases, and 17 bases separated the two germline ends. Germline V lookup: CDR1 MDHEN, CDR2 SYDVKM. In DNA form, the CDR3 reads TGTGCCAGCAGCACCCCCGTTAGACGGGACGAGCAGTACTTC. Its translation: CASSTPVRRDEQYF.

The chain is built from TRBV28 and TRBJ1-2; 9 nucleotides agree with TRBD1. Losses at the gene ends were 6 bases for V and 7 bases for J; bases not matched to a gene: 9. Germline CDR1 and CDR2: MDHEN and SYDVKM. The CDR3 length is 14 residues. CDR3 sequence reads: CASSLGTGPGGYTF. The CDR3 DNA sequence: TGTGCCAGCAGCCTCGGGACAGGGCCTGGTGGCTACACCTTC.

This rearrangement joins TRBV5-6 to TRBJ2-5; the D is unclear. This CDR3 has 12 amino acids. Trimming removed 3 bases from V and 4 bases from J, with 7 bases in between. Germline V gives CDR1 SGHDT, CDR2 YYEEEE. CDR3 amino acids: CASSYGLETQYF. CDR3 in DNA: TGTGCCAGCAGCTACGGCCTAGAGACCCAGTACTTC.

The V call is TRBV19, the J call TRBJ1-6; D is unclear. Trimming took off 7 bases at V and 0 bases at J, with 7 bases between the two ends. The CDR3 spans 14 residues. Germline values: CDR1 LNHDA, CDR2 SQIVND (reference sequence). CDR3 bases: TGTGCCAGTAACCCCAGCTCCTATAATTCACCCCTCCACTTT. Amino acid sequence: CASNPSSYNSPLHF.

The genes are TRBV20-1 and TRBJ2-7, with D possibly being TRBD2 (6 bases). The CDR3 totals 14 residues. Germline loops: CDR1 DFQATT, CDR2 SNEGSKA (reference sequence). V lost 3 bases and J lost 0, with 12 bases in between. The CDR3: CSASDGGSSYEQYF. In DNA form, the CDR3 reads TGCAGTGCTAGTGACGGGGGAAGCTCCTACGAGCAGTACTTC.

This chain links TRBV10-3 with TRBJ2-4, with 7 bases that match TRBD1. This CDR3 has 12 residues. V shed 8 bases, J shed 3 bases, and the junction held 1 base outside the gene matches. The germline V gene encodes CDR1 ENHRY and CDR2 SYGVKD. The CDR3 DNA reads as TGTGCCATCCGGGACAGCAAAAACATTCAGTACTTC. Protein sequence: CAIRDSKNIQYF.

This sequence joins TRBV28 and TRBJ1-1; the D gene is possibly TRBD1 (5 bases). Trimming cost V 4 bases and J 5 bases, with 14 bases left between them. Germline CDR1 and CDR2: MDHEN and SYDVKM. The CDR3 is 14 amino acids. CDR3 sequence: CASSSRQRGTEAFF. The CDR3 bases are TGTGCCAGCAGTTCGAGACAGAGGGGAACTGAAGCTTTCTTT.

The rearrangement joins TRBV6-2 or TRBV6-3 to TRBJ1-1, with 8 bases that match TRBD1. After removal of 5 bases from V and 4 bases from J, the junction contained 6 bases not matched to a gene. The germline CDR1 and CDR2 sequences are MNHEY and SVGEGT. The CDR3 length is 14 residues. CDR3 residues: CASSRQGTVTEAFF. The CDR3 nucleotides read TGTGCCAGCAGTCGACAGGGGACAGTCACTGAAGCTTTCTTT.

The chain carries TRBV4-3 and TRBJ2-2; D remains ambiguous. CDR1 is LGHNA, CDR2 YSLEER, per germline. The CDR3 spans 16 residues. Trimming pared 2 bases from V and 3 bases from J, leaving 13 bases between. This CDR3 reads CASSQSSWWYTGELFF. CDR3 nucleotide sequence: TGCGCCAGCAGCCAATCATCCTGGTGGTACACCGGGGAGCTGTTTTTT.

This chain connects TRBV7-9 to TRBJ2-2, with 7 bases lining up with TRBD1. The CDR3 is 16 amino acids. Germline values: CDR1 SEHNR, CDR2 FQNEAQ (reference sequence). Trimming removed 2 bases from V and 5 bases from J; junction bases left unmatched: 8. The CDR3 DNA sequence: TGTGCCAGCAGCTTACCCGGACAGGTTCGGACCGGGGAGCTGTTTTTT. Amino acids: CASSLPGQVRTGELFF.

V and J are TRBV6-7 and TRBJ2-7; 11 bases match TRBD2. TRBV6-7 counts as an open reading frame of uncertain function. The CDR3 has 14 residues. Germline trimming cut 6 bases from V and 3 bases from J; bases unmatched to any gene: 4. The DNA for the CDR3 is TGTGCCAGCAGATTAGCGGGAGGGGTCTACGAGCAGTACTTC. This gives the protein CASRLAGGVYEQYF.

The chain is built from TRBV10-2 and TRBJ1-5; perhaps TRBD1 as D (6 bases). From germline, CDR1 is WSHSY and CDR2 SAAADI. This CDR3 comprises 15 residues. Between the trimmed V and J ends, which lost 0 bases and 4 bases, there was a span of 10 bases. The CDR3 loop reads CASSESGAGNQPQHF. The CDR3 nucleotides are TGCGCCAGCAGTGAGTCGGGGGCAGGGAATCAGCCCCAGCATTTT.

The chain couples TRBV7-8 to TRBJ2-1, with TRBD2 matching 11 bases. Per the germline V gene, CDR1 is SGHVS and CDR2 is FQNEAQ. The junction had 13 bases not matched to a gene; V was cut back by 2 bases and J by 1 base. This CDR3 is built from 20 residues. CDR3 in DNA: TGTGCCAGCAGCTTACGGTTGACGTTCCTAGCGGGGGGTTCCTACAATGAGCAGTTCTTC. Its protein is CASSLRLTFLAGGSYNEQFF.

CDR3 sequence: CASRLGYEQYF. CDR3 DNA: TGTGCCAGCAGATTAGGGTACGAGCAGTACTTC. V gene TRBV25-1 combines with J gene TRBJ2-7; no clear D gene. From germline, CDR1 is MGHDK and CDR2 SYGVNS. V lost 6 bases to trimming and J lost 4 bases, with 7 bases between them. The CDR3 sequence is 11 residues long.

This rearrangement joins TRBV2 to TRBJ1-5; TRBD1 is a possible D gene (5 bases). The V gene lost 5 bases and the J gene lost 3 bases, with 11 bases spanning the gap. Germline assignment: CDR1 SNHLY and CDR2 FYNNEI. This CDR3 has 14 residues. CDR3 loop: CASSSSRANQPQHF. Written as DNA, the CDR3 is TGTGCCAGCAGTTCCTCCAGGGCCAATCAGCCCCAGCATTTT.

The CDR3 sequence: CAISEPTGGGYTF. The CDR3 coding sequence is TGTGCCATCAGTGAGCCCACCGGCGGTGGCTACACCTTC. The genes are TRBV10-3 and TRBJ1-2, with no clear D. Germline values: CDR1 ENHRY, CDR2 SYGVKD. V was cut by 2 bases and J by 7 bases, with 11 bases left in between. CDR3 length: 13 residues.

The chain joins TRBV13 to TRBJ2-5; D tentatively fits TRBD1 or TRBD2 (5 bases each). The V gene's germline CDR1 is PRHDT and CDR2 FYEKMQ (reference sequence). The V end was cut by 2 bases, the J end by 0 bases, with 16 bases between. There are 17 residues in the CDR3. CDR3 nucleotide sequence: TGTGCCAGCAGCTTAACGTTTGGGACGGAGTACCAAGAGACCCAGTACTTC. Translated: CASSLTFGTEYQETQYF.

The chain combines TRBV5-5 with TRBJ1-5; 9 nucleotides agree with TRBD1. Trimming cost V 4 bases and J 3 bases; bases outside gene matches: 5. The CDR3 has 15 amino acids. Germline loops: CDR1 SGHKS, CDR2 YYEKEE (reference sequence). The CDR3 reads CASSKGTGLNQPQHF. The CDR3 region has the DNA TGTGCCAGCAGCAAAGGGACAGGGCTCAATCAGCCCCAGCATTTT. Combining the CDR3 with reference TRBV5-5 and TRBJ1-5 gives the whole variable domain DAGVTQSPTHLIKTRGQQVTLRCSPISGHKSVSWYQQVLGQGPQFIFQYYEKEERGRGNFPDRFSARQFPNYSSELNVNALLLGDSALYLCASSKGTGLNQPQHFGDGTRLSIL.

This sequence joins TRBV15 and TRBJ1-1; D is unresolved. The V gene's germline CDR1 is LNHNV and CDR2 YYDKDF (reference sequence). Trimming took off 1 base at V and 5 bases at J, with 17 bases between the two ends. CDR3 length: 16 residues. CDR3 region: CATSRGRAGSETEAFF. The CDR3 nucleotides are TGTGCCACCAGCAGAGGGAGGGCAGGTTCGGAGACTGAAGCTTTCTTT. Variable domain in full (rest from reference TRBV15 and TRBJ1-1): DAMVIQNPRYQVTQFGKPVTLSCSQTLNHNVMYWYQQKSSQAPKLLFHYYDKDFNNEADTPDNFQSRRPNTSFCFLDIRSPGLGDTAMYLCATSRGRAGSETEAFFGQGTRLTVV.